This T cell receptor beta chain was identified in a study of identical twins. Study results and caveats: It was possible that invariant MAIT and iNKT cells partly confounded the zero-insertion analyses. In cord blood, abundant beta clonotypes had fewer insertions; memory showed no trend.

This clonotype was detected a few times. The target antigen is unknown. TCRdb recomputed calls from the 5' RACE reads with MiXCR, one row per CDR3 protein. This sample has some 500,000 distinct CDR3 sequences; about 14% occur once, and the top ten carry 0.5% to 0.65%. This sample also belongs to another study, concerning yellow fever vaccine responses in identical twins.

This receptor was obtained from a woman aged 18 to 35 in good health. The sequenced sample consisted of CD4+ T cells sorted from blood.

The CDR3 region is CSARDNRGRVLFF. Here the CDR3 DNA reads TGCAGTGCTAGAGATAACCGGGGGCGGGTTCTGTTTTTT. J is TRBJ1-4 and V is TRBV20-1; possible D gene TRBD1, 6 bases. This CDR3 comprises 13 residues. Trimming pared 0 bases from V and 14 bases from J, leaving 16 bases between. Germline V gene sequence: CDR1 DFQATT, CDR2 SNEGSKA (reference sequence).